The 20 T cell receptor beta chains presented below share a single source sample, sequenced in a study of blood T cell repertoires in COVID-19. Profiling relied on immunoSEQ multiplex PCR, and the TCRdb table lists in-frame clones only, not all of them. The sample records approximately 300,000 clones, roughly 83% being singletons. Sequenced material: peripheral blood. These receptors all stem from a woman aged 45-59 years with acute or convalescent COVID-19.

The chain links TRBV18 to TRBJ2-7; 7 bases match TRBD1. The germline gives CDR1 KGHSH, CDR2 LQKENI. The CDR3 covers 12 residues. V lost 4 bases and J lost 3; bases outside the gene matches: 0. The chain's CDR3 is CASSRDSYEQYF. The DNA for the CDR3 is TGTGCCAGCTCACGGGACAGCTACGAGCAGTACTTC.

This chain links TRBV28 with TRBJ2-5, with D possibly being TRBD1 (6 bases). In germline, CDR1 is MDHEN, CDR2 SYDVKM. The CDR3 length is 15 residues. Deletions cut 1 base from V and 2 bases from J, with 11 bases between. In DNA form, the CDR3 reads TGTGCCAGCAGTTTATTCCCCACAGGGCAAGAGACCCAGTACTTC. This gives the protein CASSLFPTGQETQYF.

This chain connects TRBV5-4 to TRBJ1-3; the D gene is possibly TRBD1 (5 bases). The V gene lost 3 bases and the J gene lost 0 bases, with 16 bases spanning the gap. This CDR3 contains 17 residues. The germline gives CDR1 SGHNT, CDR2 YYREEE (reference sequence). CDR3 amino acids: CASSSTKGRTSGNTIYF. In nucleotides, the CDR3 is TGTGCCAGCAGCTCCACTAAGGGGCGGACCTCTGGAAACACCATATATTTT.

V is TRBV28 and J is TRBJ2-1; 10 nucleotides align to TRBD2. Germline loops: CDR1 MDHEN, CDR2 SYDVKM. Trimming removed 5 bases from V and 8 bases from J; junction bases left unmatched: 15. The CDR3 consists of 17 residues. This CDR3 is CASSLPSGTSVSHEQFF. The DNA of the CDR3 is TGTGCCAGCAGTCTCCCGTCCGGGACTAGCGTCTCCCATGAGCAGTTCTTC.

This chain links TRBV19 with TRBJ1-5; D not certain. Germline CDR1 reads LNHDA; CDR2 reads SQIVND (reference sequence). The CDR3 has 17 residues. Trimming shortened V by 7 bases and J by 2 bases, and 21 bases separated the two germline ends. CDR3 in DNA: TGTGCCAGTACCCCACGCTTAGAAAACGGAGGCAATCAGCCCCAGCATTTT. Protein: CASTPRLENGGNQPQHF.

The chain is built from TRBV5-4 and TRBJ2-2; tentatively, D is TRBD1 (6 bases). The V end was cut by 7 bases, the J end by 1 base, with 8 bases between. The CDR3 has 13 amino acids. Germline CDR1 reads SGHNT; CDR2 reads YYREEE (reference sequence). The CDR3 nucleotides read TGTGCCAGCCAGGGGTGGAACACCGGGGAGCTGTTTTTT. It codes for CASQGWNTGELFF.

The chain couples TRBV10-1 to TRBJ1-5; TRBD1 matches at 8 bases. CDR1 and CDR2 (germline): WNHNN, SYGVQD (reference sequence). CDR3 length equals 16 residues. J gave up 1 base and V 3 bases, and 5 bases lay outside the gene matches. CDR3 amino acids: CASSDATGGSNQPQHF. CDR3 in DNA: TGCGCCAGCAGTGACGCCACAGGGGGAAGCAATCAGCCCCAGCATTTT.

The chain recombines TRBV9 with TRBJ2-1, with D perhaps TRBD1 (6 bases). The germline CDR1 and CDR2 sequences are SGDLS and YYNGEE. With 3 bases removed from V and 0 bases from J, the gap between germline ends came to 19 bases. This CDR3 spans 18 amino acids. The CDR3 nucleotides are TGTGCCAGCAGCGGTACAGGGTTTTCCTTAAGCTCCTACAATGAGCAGTTCTTC. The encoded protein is CASSGTGFSLSSYNEQFF.

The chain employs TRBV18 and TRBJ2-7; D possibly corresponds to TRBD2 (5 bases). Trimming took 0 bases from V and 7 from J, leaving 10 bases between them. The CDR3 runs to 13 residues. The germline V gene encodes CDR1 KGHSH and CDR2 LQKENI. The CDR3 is CASSPPEGGEQYF. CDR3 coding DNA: TGTGCCAGCTCACCACCAGAGGGCGGGGAGCAGTACTTC.

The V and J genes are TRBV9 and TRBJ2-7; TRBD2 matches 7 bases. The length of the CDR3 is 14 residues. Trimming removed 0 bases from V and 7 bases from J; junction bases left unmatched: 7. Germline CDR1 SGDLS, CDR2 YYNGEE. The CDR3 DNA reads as TGTGCCAGCAGCGTAGGGGCGGGAGCCAGGGAGCAGTACTTC. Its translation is CASSVGAGAREQYF. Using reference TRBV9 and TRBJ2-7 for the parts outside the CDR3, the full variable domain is DSGVTQTPKHLITATGQRVTLRCSPRSGDLSVYWYQQSLDQGLQFLIQYYNGEERAKGNILERFSAQQFPDLHSELNLSSLELGDSALYFCASSVGAGAREQYFGPGTRLTVT.

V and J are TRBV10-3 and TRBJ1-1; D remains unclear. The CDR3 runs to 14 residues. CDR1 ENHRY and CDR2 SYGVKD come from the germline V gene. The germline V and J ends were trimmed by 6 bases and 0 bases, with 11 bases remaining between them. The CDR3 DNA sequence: TGTGCCATCAGACGGTATGATATGAACACTGAAGCTTTCTTT. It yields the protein CAIRRYDMNTEAFF.

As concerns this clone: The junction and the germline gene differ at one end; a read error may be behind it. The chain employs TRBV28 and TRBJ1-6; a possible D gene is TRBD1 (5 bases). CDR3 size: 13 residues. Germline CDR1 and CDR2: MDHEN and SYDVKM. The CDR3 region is CASSLYGGSPLHF. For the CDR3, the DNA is TGTGCCAGCAGCTTATACGGGGGTTCACCCCTCCACTTT.

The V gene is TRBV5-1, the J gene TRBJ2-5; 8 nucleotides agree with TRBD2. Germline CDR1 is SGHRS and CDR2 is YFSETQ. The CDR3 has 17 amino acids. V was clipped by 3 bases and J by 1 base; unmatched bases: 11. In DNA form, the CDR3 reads TGCGCCAGCAGCTCTGCGGGAGGCTCAACTCTCCAAGAGACCCAGTACTTC. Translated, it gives CASSSAGGSTLQETQYF.

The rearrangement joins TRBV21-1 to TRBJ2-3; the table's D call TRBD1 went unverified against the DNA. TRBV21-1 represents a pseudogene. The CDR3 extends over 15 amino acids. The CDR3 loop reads CARLRTGQGTDTQYF. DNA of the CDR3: TGTGCCAGATTACGTACGGGACAGGGGACAGATACGCAGTATTTT.

The CDR3 DNA sequence: TGTGCCAGCAGCCCGATGCCGGGACAGGGAACCTACGAGCAGTACTTC. Translation gives CASSPMPGQGTYEQYF. The chain carries TRBV3-1 (or the pseudogene TRBV3-2) and TRBJ2-7; TRBD1 matches at 9 bases. The CDR3 extends over 16 amino acids. Germline V lookup: CDR1 LGHDT, CDR2 YNNKEL (reference sequence). Trimming removed 4 bases from V and 2 bases from J; junction bases left unmatched: 9.

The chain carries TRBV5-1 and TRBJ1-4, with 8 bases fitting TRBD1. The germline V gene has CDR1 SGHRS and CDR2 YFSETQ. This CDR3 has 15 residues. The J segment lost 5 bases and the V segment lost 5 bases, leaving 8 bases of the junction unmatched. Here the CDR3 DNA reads TGCGCCAGCAGTTACCGGACAGGGCTGAATGAAAAACTGTTTTTT. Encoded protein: CASSYRTGLNEKLFF.

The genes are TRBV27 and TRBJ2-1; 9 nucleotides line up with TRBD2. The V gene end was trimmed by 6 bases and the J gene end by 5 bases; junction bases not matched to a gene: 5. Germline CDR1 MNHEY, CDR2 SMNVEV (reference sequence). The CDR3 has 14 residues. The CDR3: CASRPGLAHNEQFF. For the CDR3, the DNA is TGTGCCAGCAGGCCGGGACTAGCCCACAATGAGCAGTTCTTC.

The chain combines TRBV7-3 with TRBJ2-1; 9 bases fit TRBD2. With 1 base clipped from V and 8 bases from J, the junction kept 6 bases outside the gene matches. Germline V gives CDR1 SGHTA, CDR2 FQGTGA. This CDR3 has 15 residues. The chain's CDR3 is CASSLIGTSTDEQFF. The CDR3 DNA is TGTGCCAGCAGCTTAATAGGGACTAGCACCGATGAGCAGTTCTTC.

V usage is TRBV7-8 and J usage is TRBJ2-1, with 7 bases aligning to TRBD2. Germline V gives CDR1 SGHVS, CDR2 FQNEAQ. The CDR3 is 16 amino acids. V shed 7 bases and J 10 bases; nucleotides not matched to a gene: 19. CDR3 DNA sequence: TGTGCCAGCACCCCCTGGGCGGGAGCCGGGTCGCCGGAGCAGTTCTTC. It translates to CASTPWAGAGSPEQFF.

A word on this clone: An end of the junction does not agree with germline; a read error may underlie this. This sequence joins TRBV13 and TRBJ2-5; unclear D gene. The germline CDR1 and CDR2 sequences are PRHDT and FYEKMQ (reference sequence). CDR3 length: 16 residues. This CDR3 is CASSLVWFDNQETQYF. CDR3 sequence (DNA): TGTGCCAGCAGCTTAGTGTGGTTCGACAACCAGGAGACCCAGTACTTC.